The rows below give T cell receptor beta chains drawn from one sample of a study of monozygotic twins with inflammatory bowel disease. TCRdb re-called the 5' RACE reads and catalogs CDR3 proteins one per entry, DNA excluded. The record lists 110,000 to 150,000 distinct CDR3 sequences, of which the ten most abundant hold about 1.2%. The specimen sequenced was blood. The receptors were sampled from a human donor with ulcerative colitis or Crohn's disease, or a healthy co-twin of an affected twin (not recorded which). Both conserved end residues are part of each CDR3.

TRBJ2-5,TRBV7-9,CASSLVGAEETQYF
TRBJ2-3,TRBV28,CASIQRGDTQYF
TRBJ2-5,TRBV19,CASSIEGNMETQYF
TRBJ2-2,TRBV15,CATLPGNTGELFF
TRBJ2-1,TRBV10-3,CAISEGSGRADNEQFF
TRBJ1-5,TRBV20-1,CSAPQDRQPLHF
TRBJ2-1,TRBV6-2/TRBV6-3,CASRTTGGAYNEQFF
TRBJ2-7,TRBV10-2,CASSRTVFSYEQYF
TRBJ2-7,TRBV27,CASSFIRGVSEMSSYEQYF
TRBJ2-1,TRBV11-2,CASSSLGRNEQFF
TRBJ1-1,TRBV20-1,CSARDRDSGEKAFF
TRBJ1-2,TRBV24-1,CATSDYITTGDGYTF
TRBJ2-3,TRBV28,CASSGSAGGGTDTQYF
TRBJ1-4,TRBV21-1,CASSKLPYGTGVTNEKLFF
TRBJ2-7,TRBV20-1,CSARDTSFRLYEQYF
TRBJ1-1,TRBV29-1,CSVEKGGNTEAFF
TRBJ2-3,TRBV12-3/TRBV12-4,CVSSPIAGGHSDTQYF
TRBJ2-1,TRBV5-1,CASSLVRTSGDNEQFF
TRBJ2-7,TRBV7-2,CASSFPGLWEQYF
TRBJ1-1,TRBV19,CASSLPSGSSTEAFF
TRBJ2-7,TRBV7-8,CASSLWAGAGYEQYF
TRBJ1-4,TRBV7-9,CASSLRENNEKLFF
TRBJ1-6,TRBV6-5,CASSDRNSPLHF
TRBJ1-6,TRBV7-2,CASSSTGYGSPLHF
TRBJ2-7,TRBV28,CASSRDRYEQYF
TRBJ2-5,TRBV6-5,CASSYSNGRGRETQYF
TRBJ2-1,TRBV5-5,CASSGGAYNEQFF
TRBJ1-1,TRBV7-9,CASSPFGFAEAFF
TRBJ2-7,TRBV7-2,CASSRGLALSYEQYF
TRBJ2-7,TRBV7-2,CASSLQGPPSYEQYF
TRBJ2-1,TRBV7-2,CASSLVMTGPAYNEQFF
TRBJ2-1,TRBV7-8,CASSSGTTHSEQFF
TRBJ1-3,TRBV6-2/TRBV6-3,CASSWGPSGNTIYF
TRBJ2-7,TRBV5-6,CASSLGPGQAYEQYF
TRBJ1-4,TRBV12-3/TRBV12-4,CASSQSRGFGNEKLFF
TRBJ1-5,TRBV6-2/TRBV6-3,CASSYSSNQPQHF
TRBJ2-7,TRBV7-2,CASSLAETEQYF
TRBJ2-2,TRBV29-1,CSAGTSGMAGELFF
TRBJ1-3,TRBV7-2,CASSLQGRSGNTIYF
TRBJ1-2,TRBV30,CAWSLLGAYGYTF
TRBJ2-1,TRBV11-2,CASSSQRTSGSYEQFF
TRBJ2-7,TRBV29-1,CSVERRQGVTSYEQYF
TRBJ2-4,TRBV7-9,CASSLDSYDIQYF
TRBJ1-2,TRBV12-3/TRBV12-4,CASSQRTDIYGYTF
TRBJ2-1,TRBV6-1,CASSGNTDEQFF
TRBJ2-2,TRBV6-2/TRBV6-3,CASSAPSGTSAMAGELFF
TRBJ1-5,TRBV4-1,CASSQAGQLNQPQHF